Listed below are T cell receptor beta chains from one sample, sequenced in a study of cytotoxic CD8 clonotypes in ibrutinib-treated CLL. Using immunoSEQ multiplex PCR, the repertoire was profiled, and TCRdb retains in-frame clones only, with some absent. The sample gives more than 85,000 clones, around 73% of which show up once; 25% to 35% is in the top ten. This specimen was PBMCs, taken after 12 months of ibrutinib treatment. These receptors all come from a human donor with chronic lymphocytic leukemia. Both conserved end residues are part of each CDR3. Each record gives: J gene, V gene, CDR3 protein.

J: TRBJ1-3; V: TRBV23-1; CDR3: CAGPGNTIYF
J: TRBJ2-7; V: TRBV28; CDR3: CASSSGTGGTAQYF
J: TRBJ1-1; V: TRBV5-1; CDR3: CASSLGQGVVGTEAFF
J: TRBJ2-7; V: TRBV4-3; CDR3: CASSQDIGVAGPYLEQYF
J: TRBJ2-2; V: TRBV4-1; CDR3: CASSSPGSDTGELFF
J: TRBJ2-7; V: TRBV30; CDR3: CAWGTDGYEQYF
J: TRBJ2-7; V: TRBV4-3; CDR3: CASSLQVGSYYEQYF
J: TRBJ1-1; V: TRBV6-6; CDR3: CASSSQGNTEAFF
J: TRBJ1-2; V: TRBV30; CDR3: CAWRPGGNYGYTF
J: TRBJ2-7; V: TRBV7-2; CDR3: CASSYQTGDYEQYF
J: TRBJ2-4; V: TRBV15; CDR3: CATSRRGSGTGGNIQYF
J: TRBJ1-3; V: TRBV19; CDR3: CASRTDLSSGNTIYF
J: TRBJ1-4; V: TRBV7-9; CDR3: CASSLPGQGRVKLFF
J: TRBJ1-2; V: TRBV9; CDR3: CASSVVGLLGYTF
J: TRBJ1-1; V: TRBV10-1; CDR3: CASSESDRVAFF
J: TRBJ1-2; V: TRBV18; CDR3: CASSPLDTYYGYTF
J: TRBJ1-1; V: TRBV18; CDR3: CASSPASNTEAFF
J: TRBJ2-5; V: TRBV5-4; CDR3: CASSFGTSGGLQETQYF
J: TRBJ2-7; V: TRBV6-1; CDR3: CASSGQGRGAEQYF
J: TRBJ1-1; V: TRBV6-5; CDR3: CASSSPGDTEAFF
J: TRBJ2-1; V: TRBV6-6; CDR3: CASRTQGGGNEQFF
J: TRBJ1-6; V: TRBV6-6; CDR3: CASSYEASPLHF
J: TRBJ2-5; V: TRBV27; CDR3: CASSSRGGQETQYF
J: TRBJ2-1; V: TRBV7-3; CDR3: CASSPGQGARGEQFF
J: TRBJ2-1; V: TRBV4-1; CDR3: CASSPPGRRAYNEQFF
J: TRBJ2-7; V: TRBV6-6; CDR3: CASSYQGAHEQYF
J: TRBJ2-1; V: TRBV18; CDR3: CASSPNDGGYNEQFF
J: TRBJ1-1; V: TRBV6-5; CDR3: CASVSLSFNTEAFF
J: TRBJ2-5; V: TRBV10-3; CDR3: CAISESGKETQYF
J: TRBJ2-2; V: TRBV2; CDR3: CASSARTGTFNTGELFF
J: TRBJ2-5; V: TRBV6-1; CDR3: CASSEGGKAKETQYF
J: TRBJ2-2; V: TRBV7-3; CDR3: CASSLTGQGTGELFF
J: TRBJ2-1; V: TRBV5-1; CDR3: CASSSTSGGYEQFF
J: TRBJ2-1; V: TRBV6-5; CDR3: CASSLTGGAINEQFF
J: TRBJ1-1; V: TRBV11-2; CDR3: CASSPAGQGGFF
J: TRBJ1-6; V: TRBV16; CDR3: CASSQWGGGSGSPLHF
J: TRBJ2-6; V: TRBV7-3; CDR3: CASSSDRASGANVLTF
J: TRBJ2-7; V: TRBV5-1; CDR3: CASSLNQGGYEQYF
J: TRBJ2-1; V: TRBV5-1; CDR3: CASSLDGTRPFGAYTNEQFF
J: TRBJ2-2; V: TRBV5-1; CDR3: CASSLAAGTYTGELFF
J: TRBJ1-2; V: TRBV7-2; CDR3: CASSLAGPGYGYTF
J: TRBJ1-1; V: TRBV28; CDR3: CASINLAGHTEAFF
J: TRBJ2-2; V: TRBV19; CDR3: CASSMDALAGGGTGELFF
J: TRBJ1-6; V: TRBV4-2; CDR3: CASSQEAAEYSPLHF
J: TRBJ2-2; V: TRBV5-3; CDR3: CARSLEGQTGELFF
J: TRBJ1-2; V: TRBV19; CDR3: CASIGREDGYTF
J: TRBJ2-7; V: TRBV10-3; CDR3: CAISETGQGYEQYF
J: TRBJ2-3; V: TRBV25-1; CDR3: CASSEPDRGRGDTQYF
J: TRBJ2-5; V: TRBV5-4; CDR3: CASSWTSGGQETQYF
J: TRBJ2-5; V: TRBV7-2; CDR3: CASSPPGYQETQYF
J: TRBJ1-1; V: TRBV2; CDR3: CASSGDLMNTEAFF
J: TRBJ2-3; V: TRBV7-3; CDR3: CASSLWGSRDTDTQYF
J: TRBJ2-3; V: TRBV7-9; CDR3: CASSFRTGEKDTQYF